This T cell receptor (beta chain) was captured by sequencing in a study of T cells in Graves' hyperthyroidism and ophthalmopathy. Across the study: Peripheral blood specimens were obtained at initial diagnosis, prior to any treatment.

Amplified TCR beta CDR3 regions came from RNA transcripts. Using the HTBI primer set, a first-round RT-PCR was run on the TCR CDR3. MiXCR, applied by TCRdb to the multiplex PCR reads, yields one record per CDR3 protein. Among roughly 510,000 distinct CDR3 sequences listed, less than 25% were seen once. This clonotype was counted at least ten times. The CDR3 spans 13 residues. Germline CDR1 reads SGDLS; CDR2 reads YYNGEE. V lost 3 bases and J lost 1, with 7 bases in between. Out of around 10 ml of fresh peripheral blood came the PBMCs. The sequenced sample consisted of blood. The TCR sequence derives from a man in his late teens or twenties with Graves' hyperthyroidism. V usage is TRBV9 and J usage is TRBJ1-1, with unresolved D. CDR3 DNA: TGTGCCAGCAGCGCGAAGGGGAACACTGAAGCTTTCTTT. This gives the protein CASSAKGNTEAFF.